The 25 T cell receptor beta chains reported below all come from one sample, sequenced in a study of blood T cell repertoires in COVID-19 (dated by TCRdb to 2019 to 2021). Receptors were amplified or captured by the immunoSEQ multiplex PCR assay. TCRdb took over this immuneACCESS table, retaining in-frame rearrangements with V and J assigned. Such tables are incomplete; in checked studies, under half of the missing clones stem from an unresolved V gene, and the remainder is unexplained. Counted in this sample were 100,000 to 150,000 clones; approximately 83% of them appeared once. The top ten constitute roughly 10% of the sample. Sequenced material: peripheral blood. The receptors derive from a man aged 55 to 69 with acute or convalescent COVID-19.

J is TRBJ1-6 and V is TRBV6-1; 7 nucleotides align to TRBD1. Germline CDR1 MNHNS, CDR2 SASEGT. The trim removed 2 bases at V and 8 bases at J, leaving 3 bases unmatched. This CDR3 comprises 14 residues. CDR3 bases: TGTGCCAGCAGTGAACGACAGGGTGATTCACCCCTCCACTTT. Its translation: CASSERQGDSPLHF.

CDR3 in amino acids: CASSSEGADTQYF. The CDR3, as DNA: TGCGCCAGCAGCTCTGAGGGCGCAGATACGCAGTATTTT. This chain connects TRBV5-1 to TRBJ2-3, with D perhaps TRBD2 (5 bases). V was trimmed by 3 bases and J by 4 bases, leaving 9 bases between them. This CDR3 comprises 13 residues. CDR1 is SGHRS and CDR2 is YFSETQ in the germline V gene.

The chain recombines TRBV3-1 (or the pseudogene TRBV3-2) with TRBJ1-4; weak D call: TRBD1 (5 bases). CDR3 length: 14 residues. Between the trimmed V and J ends, which lost 4 bases and 7 bases, there was a span of 13 bases. Germline V gives CDR1 LGHDT, CDR2 YNNKEL (reference sequence). The DNA of the CDR3 is TGTGCCAGCAGCCGGGGGGACCGAGGTGAAAAACTGTTTTTT. Protein product: CASSRGDRGEKLFF.

This sequence joins TRBV28 and TRBJ1-2; 8 bases are a match to TRBD1. With V trimmed by 8 bases and J by 4 bases, 6 bases remained unmatched. The CDR3 extends over 13 amino acids. CDR1 is MDHEN, CDR2 SYDVKM, per germline. CDR3 sequence reads: CASDETGAYGYTF. The CDR3 region has the DNA TGTGCCAGCGATGAGACAGGGGCCTATGGCTACACCTTC.

The rearrangement links TRBV28 to TRBJ2-7, with D tentatively TRBD2 (7 bases). The CDR3 length is 16 residues. With 2 bases removed from V and 5 bases from J, the gap between germline ends came to 19 bases. Germline V gene lookup returns CDR1 MDHEN and CDR2 SYDVKM. The chain's CDR3 is CASSLGGARGSNEQYF. DNA of the CDR3: TGTGCCAGCAGTTTAGGGGGGGCCCGCGGTTCCAACGAGCAGTACTTC.

This clone was detected only a few times. The chain joins TRBV11-3 to TRBJ1-1, with a tentative D call TRBD1 (5 bases). This CDR3 spans 12 amino acids. CDR1 and CDR2 (germline): SGHNT, YENEEA. V was shortened by 5 bases and J by 5 bases, with 9 bases between the two germline ends. Here the CDR3 DNA reads TGTGCCAGCAGCCAAGCAGGGACTGAAGCTTTCTTT. As protein: CASSQAGTEAFF.

V usage is TRBV28 and J usage is TRBJ2-3; the D is unclear. Trimming cost V 3 bases and J 1 base, with 5 bases left between them. Per germline, CDR1 MDHEN and CDR2 SYDVKM. The CDR3 consists of 13 residues. Here the CDR3 DNA reads TGTGCCAGCAGTTTGAGTGGCACAGATACGCAGTATTTT. Its translation is CASSLSGTDTQYF.

V usage is TRBV5-6 and J usage is TRBJ1-2; 11 nucleotides line up with TRBD1. The germline V gene has CDR1 SGHDT and CDR2 YYEEEE. V gave up 4 bases and J gave up 4 bases; unmatched junction bases: 3. This CDR3 is built from 14 residues. The chain's CDR3 is CASSRDRGTYGYTF. The CDR3, as DNA: TGTGCCAGCAGCCGGGACAGGGGGACCTATGGCTACACCTTC.

The rearrangement uses TRBV13 and TRBJ2-7; D unclear. The V end was cut by 2 bases, the J end by 5 bases, with 4 bases between. Germline-derived CDR1 and CDR2 are PRHDT and FYEKMQ (reference sequence). This CDR3 contains 11 residues. The CDR3 nucleotides read TGTGCCAGCAGCTTACTAAACGAGCAGTACTTC. It yields the protein CASSLLNEQYF.

This clone came up a few times. This rearrangement joins TRBV3-1 (or the pseudogene TRBV3-2) to TRBJ2-3; weak D call: TRBD2 (6 bases). Trimming left V 4 bases short and J 4 bases short, with 15 bases between. CDR3 length equals 15 residues. The germline V gene encodes CDR1 LGHDT and CDR2 YNNKEL (reference sequence). The CDR3 DNA reads TGTGCCAGCAGCCTGGTCCCGGGAGCGGCAGATACGCAGTATTTT. Amino acid sequence: CASSLVPGAADTQYF.

This chain joins TRBV28 and TRBJ2-1; 11 nucleotides align to TRBD2. This CDR3 region has 15 residues. Unmatched junction bases numbered 4, after V lost 5 bases and J lost 4 bases. Germline V gene sequence: CDR1 MDHEN, CDR2 SYDVKM. The DNA of the CDR3 is TGTGCCAGCAGTCCTAGCGGGAGGTCATACAATGAGCAGTTCTTC. Its translation is CASSPSGRSYNEQFF. Supplemented by reference TRBV28 and TRBJ2-1, the full variable domain reads DVKVTQSSRYLVKRTGEKVFLECVQDMDHENMFWYRQDPGLGLRLIYFSYDVKMKEKGDIPEGYSVSREKKERFSLILESASTNQTSMYLCASSPSGRSYNEQFFGPGTRLTVL.

The chain joins TRBV18 to TRBJ2-7, with TRBD2 matching over 9 bases. This CDR3 spans 14 amino acids. The V gene end was trimmed by 5 bases and the J gene end by 6 bases; junction bases not matched to a gene: 8. CDR1 is KGHSH, CDR2 LQKENI, per germline. The CDR3, as DNA: TGTGCCAGCTCAGTCACCGGGACTAGCTTCGAGCAGTACTTC. Its translation is CASSVTGTSFEQYF.

The J gene is TRBJ2-7, the V gene TRBV30; 8 positions match TRBD1. This CDR3 is 13 amino acids long. Germline V gene sequence: CDR1 GTSNPN, CDR2 SVGIG (reference sequence). V was clipped by 3 bases and J by 5 bases; unmatched bases: 6. In nucleotides, the CDR3 is TGTGCCTGGAGCTTGGACAGGGCCCACGAGCAGTACTTC. Translated, it gives CAWSLDRAHEQYF.

V usage is TRBV4-1 and J usage is TRBJ1-1, with 7 bases that match TRBD1. CDR1 MGHRA and CDR2 YSYEKL come from the germline V gene. The V segment lost 1 base and the J segment 1 base; nucleotides outside the gene matches: 3. The CDR3 is made up of 15 amino acids. Written as DNA, the CDR3 is TGCGCCAGCAGCCAAGGGAGGGACAGGAACACTGAAGCTTTCTTT. This encodes CASSQGRDRNTEAFF.

V is TRBV5-8 and J is TRBJ1-1; D gene uncertain. The V gene's germline CDR1 is SGHTS and CDR2 YDEGEE. Trimming left V 4 bases short and J 1 base short, with 8 bases between. This CDR3 comprises 13 residues. CDR3 DNA sequence: TGTGCCAGCAGCCGCGCCGGGAACACTGAAGCTTTCTTT. Translated: CASSRAGNTEAFF.

This chain joins TRBV27 and TRBJ1-1; tentative D call: TRBD1 (6 bases). The germline CDR1 and CDR2 sequences are MNHEY and SMNVEV (reference sequence). The CDR3 runs 15 residues. The V gene lost 3 bases and the J gene lost 1 base, with 12 bases spanning the gap. CDR3 loop: CASSFFDRSNTEAFF. The DNA of the CDR3 is TGTGCCAGCAGTTTCTTTGACAGGTCGAACACTGAAGCTTTCTTT.

CDR3: CASSQDGTGGPYEQYF. As DNA, the CDR3 is TGCGCCAGCAGCCAAGATGGTACAGGGGGCCCCTACGAGCAGTACTTC. V is TRBV4-1 and J is TRBJ2-7; 9 bases match TRBD1. CDR1 and CDR2 from the germline V gene are MGHRA and YSYEKL. The CDR3 contains 16 residues. The V gene end was trimmed by 0 bases and the J gene end by 2 bases; junction bases not matched to a gene: 5.

The rearrangement joins TRBV11-1 to TRBJ2-7, with TRBD1 matching over 7 bases. Per the germline V gene, CDR1 is SGHAT and CDR2 is FQDESV (reference sequence). V was pared by 1 base and J by 3 bases, with 0 bases of the junction left unmatched. This CDR3 has 13 residues. The CDR3 protein is CASSLDRGYEQYF. CDR3 bases: TGTGCCAGCAGCTTAGACAGGGGCTACGAGCAGTACTTC.

In this sample, this clone turned up once. DNA of the CDR3: TGTGCCAGCAGGCGAGGGGGTAGCTCTGGAAACACCATATATTTT. Its translation is CASRRGGSSGNTIYF. The chain is built from TRBV28 and TRBJ1-3; maybe TRBD1 (6 bases). Trimming pared 6 bases from V and 0 bases from J, leaving 12 bases between. Per germline, CDR1 MDHEN and CDR2 SYDVKM. This CDR3 region has 15 residues.

Here the CDR3 DNA reads TGCGCCAGCAGCTCGACAGGAAATAGCAATCAGCCCCAGCATTTT. Translated, it gives CASSSTGNSNQPQHF. V usage is TRBV5-1 and J usage is TRBJ1-5; tentatively, D is TRBD1 (6 bases). Per the germline V gene, CDR1 is SGHRS and CDR2 is YFSETQ. This CDR3 region has 15 residues. V lost 3 bases and J lost 0, with 10 bases in between.

This clone has just a few counts. The rearrangement joins TRBV4-1 to TRBJ2-3; D perhaps matches TRBD2 (5 bases). The CDR3 has 13 residues. The V gene lost 2 bases and the J gene lost 8 bases, with 11 bases spanning the gap. Germline values: CDR1 MGHRA, CDR2 YSYEKL. CDR3: CASSQSSGVTQYF. The CDR3 DNA is TGCGCCAGCAGCCAATCCTCCGGGGTTACGCAGTATTTT.

V and J are TRBV7-9 and TRBJ2-5; possible D gene TRBD2, 6 bases. Between the trimmed V and J ends, which lost 5 bases and 3 bases, there was a span of 13 bases. The length of the CDR3 is 14 residues. Per germline, CDR1 SEHNR and CDR2 FQNEAQ (reference sequence). CDR3 coding DNA: TGTGCCAGCAGCCCGTGGCGGGACGAAGAGACCCAGTACTTC. Protein: CASSPWRDEETQYF.

The gene calls are TRBV7-9 and TRBJ1-1; 8 positions agree with TRBD1. The J segment lost 4 bases and the V segment lost 6 bases, leaving 10 bases of the junction unmatched. The CDR3 totals 15 residues. CDR1 and CDR2 (germline): SEHNR, FQNEAQ (reference sequence). The CDR3 DNA follows: TGTGCCAGCAGGCCAAAGGACAGGGTGGGCACTGAAGCTTTCTTT. Translating gives CASRPKDRVGTEAFF.

The chain recombines TRBV19 with TRBJ2-1; 8 bases are a match to TRBD2. The CDR3 is made up of 16 amino acids. Germline lookup yields CDR1 LNHDA and CDR2 SQIVND (reference sequence). The V gene end was trimmed by 7 bases and the J gene end by 0 bases; junction bases not matched to a gene: 8. The CDR3 nucleotides are TGTGCCAGTACCGACGATACTAGCGGCTCCTACAATGAGCAGTTCTTC. Amino acid sequence: CASTDDTSGSYNEQFF. The variable domain in full, completed from reference TRBV19 and TRBJ2-1, reads DGGITQSPKYLFRKEGQNVTLSCEQNLNHDAMYWYRQDPGQGLRLIYYSQIVNDFQKGDIAEGYSVSREKKESFPLTVTSAQKNPTAFYLCASTDDTSGSYNEQFFGPGTRLTVL.

This chain uses TRBV18 with TRBJ2-3; 7 nucleotides align to TRBD1. CDR3 length: 15 amino acids. J lost 0 bases, V lost 6 bases, and 6 bases had no gene match. Germline V gene lookup returns CDR1 KGHSH and CDR2 LQKENI. CDR3: CASSRWDSSTDTQYF. CDR3 in DNA: TGTGCCAGCTCCCGCTGGGACAGCAGCACAGATACGCAGTATTTT. Full variable domain (remainder filled in from reference TRBV18 and TRBJ2-3): NAGVMQNPRHLVRRRGQEARLRCSPMKGHSHVYWYRQLPEEGLKFMVYLQKENIIDESGMPKERFSAEFPKEGPSILRIQQVVRGDSAAYFCASSRWDSSTDTQYFGPGTRLTVL.